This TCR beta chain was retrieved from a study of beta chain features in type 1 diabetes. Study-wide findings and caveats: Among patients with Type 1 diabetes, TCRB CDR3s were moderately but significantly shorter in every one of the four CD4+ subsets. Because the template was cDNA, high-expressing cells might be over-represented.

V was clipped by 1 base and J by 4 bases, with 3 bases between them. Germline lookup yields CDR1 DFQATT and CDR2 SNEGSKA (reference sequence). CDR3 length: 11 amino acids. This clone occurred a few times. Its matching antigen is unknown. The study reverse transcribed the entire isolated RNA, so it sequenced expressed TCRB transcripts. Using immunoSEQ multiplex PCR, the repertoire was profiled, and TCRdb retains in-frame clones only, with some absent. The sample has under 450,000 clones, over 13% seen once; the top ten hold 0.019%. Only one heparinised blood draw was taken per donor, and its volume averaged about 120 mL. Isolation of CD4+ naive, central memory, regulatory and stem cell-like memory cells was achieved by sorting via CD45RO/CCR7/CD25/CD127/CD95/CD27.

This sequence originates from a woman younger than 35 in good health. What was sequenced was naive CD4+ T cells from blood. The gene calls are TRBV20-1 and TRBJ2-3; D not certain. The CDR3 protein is CSARVSDTQYF. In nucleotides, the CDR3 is TGCAGTGCTAGAGTATCAGATACGCAGTATTTT.